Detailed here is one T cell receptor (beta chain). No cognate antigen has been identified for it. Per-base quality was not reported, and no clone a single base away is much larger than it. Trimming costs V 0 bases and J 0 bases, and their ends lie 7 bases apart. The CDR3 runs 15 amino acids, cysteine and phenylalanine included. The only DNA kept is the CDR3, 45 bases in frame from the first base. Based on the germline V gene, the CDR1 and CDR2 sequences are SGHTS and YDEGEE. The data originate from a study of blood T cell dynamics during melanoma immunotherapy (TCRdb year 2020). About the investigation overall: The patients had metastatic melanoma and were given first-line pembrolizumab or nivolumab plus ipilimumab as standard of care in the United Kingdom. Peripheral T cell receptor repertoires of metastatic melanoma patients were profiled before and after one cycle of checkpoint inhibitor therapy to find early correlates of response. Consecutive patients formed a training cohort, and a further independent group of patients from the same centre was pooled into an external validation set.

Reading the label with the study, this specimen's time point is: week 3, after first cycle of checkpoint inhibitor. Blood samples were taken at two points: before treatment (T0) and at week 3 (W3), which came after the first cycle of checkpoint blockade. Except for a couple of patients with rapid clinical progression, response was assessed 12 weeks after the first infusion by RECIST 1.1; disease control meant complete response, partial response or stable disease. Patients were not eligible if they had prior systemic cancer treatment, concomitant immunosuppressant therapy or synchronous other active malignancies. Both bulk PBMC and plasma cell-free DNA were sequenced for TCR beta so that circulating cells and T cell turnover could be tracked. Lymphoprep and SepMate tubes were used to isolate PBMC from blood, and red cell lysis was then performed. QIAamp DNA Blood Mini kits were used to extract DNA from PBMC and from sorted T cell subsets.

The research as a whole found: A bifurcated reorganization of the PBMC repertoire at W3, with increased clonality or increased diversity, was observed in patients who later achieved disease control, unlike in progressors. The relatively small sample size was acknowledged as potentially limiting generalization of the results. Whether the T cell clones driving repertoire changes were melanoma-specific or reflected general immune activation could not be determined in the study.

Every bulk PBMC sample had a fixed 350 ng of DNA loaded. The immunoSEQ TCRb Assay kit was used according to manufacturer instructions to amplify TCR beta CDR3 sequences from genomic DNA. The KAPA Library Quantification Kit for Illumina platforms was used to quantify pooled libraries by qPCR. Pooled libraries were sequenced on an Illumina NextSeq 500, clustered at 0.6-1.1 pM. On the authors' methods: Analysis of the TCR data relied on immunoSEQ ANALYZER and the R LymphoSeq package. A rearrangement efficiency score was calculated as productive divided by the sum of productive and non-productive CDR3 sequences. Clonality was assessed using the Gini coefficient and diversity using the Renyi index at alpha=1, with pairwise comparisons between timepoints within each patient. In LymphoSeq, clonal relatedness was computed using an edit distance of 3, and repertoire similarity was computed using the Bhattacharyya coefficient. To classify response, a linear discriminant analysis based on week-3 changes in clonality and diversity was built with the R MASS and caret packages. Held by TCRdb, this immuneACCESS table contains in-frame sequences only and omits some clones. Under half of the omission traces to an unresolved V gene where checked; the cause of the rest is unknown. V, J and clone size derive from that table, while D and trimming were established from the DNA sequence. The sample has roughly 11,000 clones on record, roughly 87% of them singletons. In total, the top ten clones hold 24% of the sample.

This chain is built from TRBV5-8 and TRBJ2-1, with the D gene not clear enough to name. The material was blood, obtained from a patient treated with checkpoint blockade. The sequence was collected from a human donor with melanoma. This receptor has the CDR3 CASSLGPGSYNEQFF. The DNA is TGTGCCAGCAGCTTGGGGCCGGGCTCCTACAATGAGCAGTTCTTC.